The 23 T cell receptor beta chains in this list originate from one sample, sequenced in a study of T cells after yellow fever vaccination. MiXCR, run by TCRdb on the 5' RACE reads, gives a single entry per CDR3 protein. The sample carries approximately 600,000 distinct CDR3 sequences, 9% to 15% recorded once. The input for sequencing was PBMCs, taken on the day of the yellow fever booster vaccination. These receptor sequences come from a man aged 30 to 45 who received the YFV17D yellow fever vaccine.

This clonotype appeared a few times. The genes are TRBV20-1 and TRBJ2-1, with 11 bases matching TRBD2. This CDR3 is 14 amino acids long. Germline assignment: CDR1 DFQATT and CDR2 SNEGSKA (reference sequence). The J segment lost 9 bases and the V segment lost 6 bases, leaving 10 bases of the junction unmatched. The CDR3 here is CSATRTSGQSEQFF. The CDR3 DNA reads TGCAGTGCGACTCGGACTAGCGGGCAGAGTGAGCAGTTCTTC.

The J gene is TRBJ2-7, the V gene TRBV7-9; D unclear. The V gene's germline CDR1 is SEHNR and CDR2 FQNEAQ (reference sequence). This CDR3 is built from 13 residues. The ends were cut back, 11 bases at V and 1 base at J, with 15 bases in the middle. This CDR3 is CAAPRSDSYEQYF. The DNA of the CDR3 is TGTGCCGCACCCAGGAGCGATTCCTACGAGCAGTACTTC.

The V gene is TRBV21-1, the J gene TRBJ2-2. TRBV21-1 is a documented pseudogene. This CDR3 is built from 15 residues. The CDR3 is CASSKVGSGGGELFF. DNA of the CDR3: TGTGCCAGCAGCAAAGTCGGTAGTGGCGGCGGGGAGCTGTTTTTT.

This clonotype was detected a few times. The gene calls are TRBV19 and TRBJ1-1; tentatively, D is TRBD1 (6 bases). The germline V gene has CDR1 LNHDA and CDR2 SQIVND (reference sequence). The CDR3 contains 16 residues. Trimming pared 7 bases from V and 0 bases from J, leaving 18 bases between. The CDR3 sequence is CASNPPTTGLNTEAFF. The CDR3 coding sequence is TGTGCCAGTAACCCCCCCACCACAGGGCTGAACACTGAAGCTTTCTTT. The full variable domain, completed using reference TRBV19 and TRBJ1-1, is DGGITQSPKYLFRKEGQNVTLSCEQNLNHDAMYWYRQDPGQGLRLIYYSQIVNDFQKGDIAEGYSVSREKKESFPLTVTSAQKNPTAFYLCASNPPTTGLNTEAFFGQGTRLTVV.

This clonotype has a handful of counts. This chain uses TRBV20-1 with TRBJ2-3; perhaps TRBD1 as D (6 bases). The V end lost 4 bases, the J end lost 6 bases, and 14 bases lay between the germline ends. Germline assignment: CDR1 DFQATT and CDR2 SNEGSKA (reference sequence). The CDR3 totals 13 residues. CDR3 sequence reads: CSAKAGVGDTQYF. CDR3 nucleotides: TGCAGTGCTAAGGCAGGGGTCGGCGATACGCAGTATTTT.

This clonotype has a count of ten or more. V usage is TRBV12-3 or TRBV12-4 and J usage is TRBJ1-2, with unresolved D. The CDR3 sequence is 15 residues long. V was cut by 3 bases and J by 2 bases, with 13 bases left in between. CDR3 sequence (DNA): TGTGCCAGCAGTTTCCGGGTCACGCGGAACTATGGCTACACCTTC. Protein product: CASSFRVTRNYGYTF.

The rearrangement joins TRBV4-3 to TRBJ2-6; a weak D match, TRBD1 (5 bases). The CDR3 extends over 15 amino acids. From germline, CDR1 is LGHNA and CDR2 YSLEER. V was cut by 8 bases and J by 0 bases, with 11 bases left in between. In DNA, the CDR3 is TGCGCCAGCGCACCAAGGGGCTCTGGGGCCAACGTCCTGACTTTC. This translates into CASAPRGSGANVLTF.

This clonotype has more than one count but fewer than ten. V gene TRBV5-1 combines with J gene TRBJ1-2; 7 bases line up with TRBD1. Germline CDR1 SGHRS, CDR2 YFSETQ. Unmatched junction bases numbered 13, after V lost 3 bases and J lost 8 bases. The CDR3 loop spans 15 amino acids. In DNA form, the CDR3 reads TGCGCCAGCAGCTGGGGGCTCCGGGACAGAGAAGGCTACACCTTC. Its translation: CASSWGLRDREGYTF.

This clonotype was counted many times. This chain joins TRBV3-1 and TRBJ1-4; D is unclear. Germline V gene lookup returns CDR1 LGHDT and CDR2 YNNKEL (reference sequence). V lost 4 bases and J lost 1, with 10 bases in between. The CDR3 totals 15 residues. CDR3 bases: TGTGCCAGCAGCCCTAACTGGGGAACTAATGAAAAACTGTTTTTT. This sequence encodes CASSPNWGTNEKLFF.

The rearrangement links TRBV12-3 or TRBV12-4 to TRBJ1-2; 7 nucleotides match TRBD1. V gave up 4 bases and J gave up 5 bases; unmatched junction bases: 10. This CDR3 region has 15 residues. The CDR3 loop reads CASSSLLGTAYGYTF. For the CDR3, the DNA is TGTGCCAGCAGTTCCCTTCTGGGGACAGCTTATGGCTACACCTTC.

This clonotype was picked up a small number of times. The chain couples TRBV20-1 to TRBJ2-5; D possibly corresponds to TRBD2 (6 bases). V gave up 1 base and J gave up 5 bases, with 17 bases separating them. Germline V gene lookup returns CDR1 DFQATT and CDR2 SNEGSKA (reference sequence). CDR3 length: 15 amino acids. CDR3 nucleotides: TGCAGTGCTAGAGTAGGATCCGGGAGAGTGGAGACCCAGTACTTC. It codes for CSARVGSGRVETQYF.

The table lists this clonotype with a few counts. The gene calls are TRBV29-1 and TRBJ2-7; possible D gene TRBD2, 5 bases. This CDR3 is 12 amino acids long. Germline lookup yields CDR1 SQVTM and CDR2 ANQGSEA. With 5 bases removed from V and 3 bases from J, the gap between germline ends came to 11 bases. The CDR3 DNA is TGCAGCGTTTCGGGATTACTCTACGAGCAGTACTTC. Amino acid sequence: CSVSGLLYEQYF.

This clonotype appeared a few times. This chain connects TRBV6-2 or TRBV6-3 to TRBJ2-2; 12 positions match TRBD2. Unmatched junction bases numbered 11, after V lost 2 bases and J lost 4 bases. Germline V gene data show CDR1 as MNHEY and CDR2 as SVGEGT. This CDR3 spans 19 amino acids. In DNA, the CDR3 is TGTGCCAGCAGTTACCGGACTAGCGGGATTCTTAAGAGCACCGGGGAGCTGTTTTTT. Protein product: CASSYRTSGILKSTGELFF.

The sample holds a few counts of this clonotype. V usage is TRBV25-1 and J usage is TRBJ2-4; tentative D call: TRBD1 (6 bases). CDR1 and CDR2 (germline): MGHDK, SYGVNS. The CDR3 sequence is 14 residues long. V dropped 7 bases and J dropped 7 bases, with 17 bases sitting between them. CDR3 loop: CASTEDQGRNIQYF. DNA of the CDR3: TGTGCCAGCACGGAGGACCAGGGGCGGAACATTCAGTACTTC.

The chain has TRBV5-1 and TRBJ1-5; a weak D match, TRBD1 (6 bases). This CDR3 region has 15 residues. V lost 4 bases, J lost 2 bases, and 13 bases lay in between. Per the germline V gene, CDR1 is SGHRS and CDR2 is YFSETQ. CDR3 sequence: CASSPAGAGNQPQHF. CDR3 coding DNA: TGCGCCAGCAGCCCCGCGGGGGCGGGCAATCAGCCCCAGCATTTT.

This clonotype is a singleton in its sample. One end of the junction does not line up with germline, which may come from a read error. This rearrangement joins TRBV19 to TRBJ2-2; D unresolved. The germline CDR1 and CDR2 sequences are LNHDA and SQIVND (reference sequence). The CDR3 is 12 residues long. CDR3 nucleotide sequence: TGTGGCAGTACCCATGGCACCGGGGAGCTGTTTTTT. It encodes CGSTHGTGELFF.

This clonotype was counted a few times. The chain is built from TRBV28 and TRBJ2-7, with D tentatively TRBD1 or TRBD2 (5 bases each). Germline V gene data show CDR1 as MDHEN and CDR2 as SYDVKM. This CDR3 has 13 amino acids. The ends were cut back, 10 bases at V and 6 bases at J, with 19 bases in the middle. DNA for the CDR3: TGTGCCACCGCCCGGGACGCTCCCCTCGAGCAGTACTTC. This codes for CATARDAPLEQYF.

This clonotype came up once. CDR3 nucleotides: TGTGCCAGCAGCTCACGGGGGGGGCCGGATGAAAAACTGTTTTTT. Its protein is CASSSRGGPDEKLFF. The V call is TRBV7-9, the J call TRBJ1-4, with D perhaps TRBD1 (6 bases). The CDR3 consists of 15 residues. The ends were cut back, 4 bases at V and 6 bases at J, with 15 bases in the middle. CDR1 and CDR2 from the germline V gene are SEHNR and FQNEAQ (reference sequence).

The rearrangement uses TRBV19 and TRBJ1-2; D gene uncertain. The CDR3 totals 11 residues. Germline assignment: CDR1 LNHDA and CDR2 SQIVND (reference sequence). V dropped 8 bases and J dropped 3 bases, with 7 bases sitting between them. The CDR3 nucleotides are TGTGCCAGTTACCGTGACTATGGCTACACCTTC. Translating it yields CASYRDYGYTF.

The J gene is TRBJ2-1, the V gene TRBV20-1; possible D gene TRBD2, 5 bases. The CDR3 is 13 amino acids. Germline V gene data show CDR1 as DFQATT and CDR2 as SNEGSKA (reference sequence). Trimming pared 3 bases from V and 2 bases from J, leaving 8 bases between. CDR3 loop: CSARGSAYNEQFF. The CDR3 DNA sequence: TGCAGTGCTAGGGGTAGCGCCTACAATGAGCAGTTCTTC.

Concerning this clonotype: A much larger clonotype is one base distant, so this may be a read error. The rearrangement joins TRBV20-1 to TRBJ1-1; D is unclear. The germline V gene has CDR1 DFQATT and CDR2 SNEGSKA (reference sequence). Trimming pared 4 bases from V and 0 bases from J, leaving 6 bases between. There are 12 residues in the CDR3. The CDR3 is CSATRVNTEAFF. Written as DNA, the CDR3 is TGCAGTGCTACGCGGGTGAACACTGAAGCTTTCTTT.

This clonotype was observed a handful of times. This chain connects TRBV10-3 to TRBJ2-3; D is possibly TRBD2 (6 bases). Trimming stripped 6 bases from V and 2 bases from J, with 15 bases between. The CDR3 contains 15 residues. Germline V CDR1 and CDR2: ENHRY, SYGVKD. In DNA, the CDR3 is TGTGCCATCAGGGGGGATAGCGGTATCACAGATACGCAGTATTTT. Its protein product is CAIRGDSGITDTQYF.

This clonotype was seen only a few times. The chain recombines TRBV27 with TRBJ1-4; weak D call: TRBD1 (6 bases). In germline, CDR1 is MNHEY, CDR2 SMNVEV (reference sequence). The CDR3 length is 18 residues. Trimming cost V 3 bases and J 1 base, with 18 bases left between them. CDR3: CASSLGGRWGRTNEKLFF. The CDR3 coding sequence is TGTGCCAGCAGTTTGGGGGGCCGCTGGGGCCGAACTAATGAAAAACTGTTTTTT.